This T cell receptor beta chain was profiled in a study of PD-1 blockade in mismatch repair-deficient tumors. Study summary: Patients had fewer than 15 mismatch repair-deficient cancer types and were previously treated and progressing.

The time point is: approximately eleven-day in vitro stimulation with candidate neoantigen peptide 7. TCRs were sequenced from a few patients responding to pembrolizumab. Seven ELISpot-reactive neoantigen peptides each drove an approximately ten-day in vitro stimulation. Sequencing was performed with immunoSEQ multiplex PCR; in TCRdb, only in-frame clones are kept and a portion is missing. The table shows over 8,000 clones, with about 90% occurring only once. The sample holds one count of this clone. Its antigen remains unidentified. The CDR3 is 15 residues long. With 5 bases clipped from V and 8 bases from J, the junction kept 12 bases outside the gene matches. Germline V CDR1 and CDR2: MNHEY, SMNVEV (reference sequence).

The TCR originated in an adult with mismatch repair-deficient cancer. V usage is TRBV27 and J usage is TRBJ1-2, with TRBD1 identical over 9 bases. The specimen was cells cultured in vitro, collected from a patient treated with pembrolizumab. Written as DNA, the CDR3 is TGTGCCAGCAGTCCTAACTTGGGACAGGGTAACGGCTACACCTTC. Translation gives CASSPNLGQGNGYTF.